These 30 T cell receptor beta chains share one sample of origin, sequenced in a study of T cell repertoires in cytomegalovirus infection. These receptors have no known antigen. Using its own MiXCR run on the reads, TCRdb lists one record per CDR3 protein. The table lists under 130,000 distinct CDR3 sequences, roughly 40% of them singletons. The starting material was CD8+ T cells from cultured PBMCs, obtained from culture after CMV antigen stimulation. The receptors were sampled from a human donor in good health (CMV status not recorded). Some clones in this sample may be carry-over from other donors' samples.

The chain couples TRBV7-2 to TRBJ2-7; 9 bases are shared with TRBD1. Germline loops: CDR1 SGHTA, CDR2 FQGNSA. The CDR3 is made up of 15 amino acids. V shed 5 bases, J shed 3 bases, and the junction held 8 bases outside the gene matches. The CDR3 is CASSGGTGSYYEQYF. The CDR3 DNA is TGTGCCAGCAGCGGCGGGACAGGGTCTTACTACGAGCAGTACTTC.

This clonotype was recorded once. The chain combines TRBV5-1 with TRBJ1-2; TRBD1 aligns across 10 bases. Per the germline V gene, CDR1 is SGHRS and CDR2 is YFSETQ. V dropped 2 bases and J dropped 6; count of bases not matched to a gene: 4. This CDR3 contains 14 residues. The CDR3 DNA reads TGCGCCAGCAGCTTCGGACAGGGGGTACATGGCTACACCTTC. Translation: CASSFGQGVHGYTF.

The chain combines TRBV4-1 with TRBJ1-1; tentatively, D is TRBD1 (5 bases). The V and J ends lost 3 bases and 5 bases respectively, with 16 bases between them. This CDR3 comprises 15 residues. Germline V gene sequence: CDR1 MGHRA, CDR2 YSYEKL. The CDR3 DNA reads as TGCGCCAGCAGCCACTCGTTGGCAGGGATGACTGAAGCTTTCTTT. As protein: CASSHSLAGMTEAFF.

The chain carries TRBV5-1 and TRBJ1-1; the match to TRBD1 covers 8 bases. The CDR3 spans 14 residues. Germline V gene sequence: CDR1 SGHRS, CDR2 YFSETQ. The junction had 5 bases not matched to a gene; V was cut back by 2 bases and J by 5 bases. The CDR3: CASSLGQGFTEAFF. As DNA, the CDR3 is TGCGCCAGCAGCTTAGGACAGGGTTTTACTGAAGCTTTCTTT. The variable domain in full, completed from reference TRBV5-1 and TRBJ1-1, reads KAGVTQTPRYLIKTRGQQVTLSCSPISGHRSVSWYQQTPGQGLQFLFEYFSETQRNKGNFPGRFSGRQFSNSRSEMNVSTLELGDSALYLCASSLGQGFTEAFFGQGTRLTVV.

The rearrangement joins TRBV18 to TRBJ1-6, with D uncertain. Trimming shortened V by 3 bases and J by 5 bases, and 5 bases separated the two germline ends. CDR1 and CDR2 (germline): KGHSH, LQKENI. The CDR3 spans 13 residues. DNA for the CDR3: TGTGCCAGCTCACCGGCTGATAATTCACCCCTCCACTTT. It is translated as CASSPADNSPLHF.

The rearrangement joins TRBV27 to TRBJ2-1; possible D gene TRBD1, 5 bases. The CDR3 spans 13 residues. Germline assignment: CDR1 MNHEY and CDR2 SMNVEV (reference sequence). Trimming left V 3 bases short and J 8 bases short, with 11 bases between. CDR3 in amino acids: CASSLGRVDEQFF. CDR3 nucleotide sequence: TGTGCCAGCAGTTTGGGCAGGGTCGATGAGCAGTTCTTC.

This clonotype was counted a few times. The chain uses TRBV7-6 and TRBJ1-2, with D possibly TRBD1 on 6 matching bases. CDR1 and CDR2 (germline): SGHVS, FNYEAQ. Trimming removed 5 bases at V and 3 bases at J, with 13 bases between. This CDR3 is 14 amino acids long. CDR3 sequence (DNA): TGTGCCAGCAGCCCCGGGGGGGCGGACTATGGCTACACCTTC. This encodes CASSPGGADYGYTF.

V usage is TRBV5-5 and J usage is TRBJ2-3; 7 bases agree with TRBD2. Germline values: CDR1 SGHKS, CDR2 YYEKEE (reference sequence). The CDR3 contains 16 residues. V lost 7 bases and J lost 7; bases outside the gene matches: 18. The CDR3 sequence is CASCCELPSGGHTQYF. CDR3 DNA sequence: TGTGCCAGCTGCTGTGAACTGCCCTCGGGGGGACATACGCAGTATTTT. Filled out from reference TRBV5-5 and TRBJ2-3, the complete variable domain reads DAGVTQSPTHLIKTRGQQVTLRCSPISGHKSVSWYQQVLGQGPQFIFQYYEKEERGRGNFPDRFSARQFPNYSSELNVNALLLGDSALYLCASCCELPSGGHTQYFGPGTRLTVL.

As regards this clonotype: Mismatch with germline at one junction end may stem from a read error. The chain joins TRBV27 to TRBJ1-2, with D unresolved. The CDR3 length is 16 residues. Germline assignment: CDR1 MNHEY and CDR2 SMNVEV (reference sequence). CDR3 sequence reads: CASSPLYDIINYGYTF. The CDR3 DNA is TGCGCCAGCAGTCCACTCTATGACATTATTAACTATGGCTACACCTTC.

This clonotype was counted only a few times. The V and J genes are TRBV11-3 and TRBJ2-7; D might be TRBD1 (6 bases). The CDR3 consists of 15 residues. The V end lost 5 bases, the J end lost 2 bases, and 16 bases lay between the germline ends. Per germline, CDR1 SGHNT and CDR2 YENEEA. The DNA for the CDR3 is TGTGCCAGCAGCCTATACTGGACAGAGACCTACGAGCAGTACTTC. Its translation is CASSLYWTETYEQYF.

The chain is built from TRBV7-9 and TRBJ2-1; the D gene is possibly TRBD1 (5 bases). The germline V gene encodes CDR1 SEHNR and CDR2 FQNEAQ (reference sequence). V gave up 1 base and J gave up 0 bases, with 16 bases separating them. This CDR3 has 18 residues. The CDR3 region is CASSLEIGALSSYNEQFF. CDR3 DNA: TGTGCCAGCAGCTTAGAAATTGGGGCCCTGAGCTCCTACAATGAGCAGTTCTTC.

This clonotype was found a few times. The J gene is TRBJ1-1, the V gene TRBV19; no definite D call. Trimming pared 3 bases from V and 0 bases from J, leaving 5 bases between. The CDR3 runs to 13 residues. CDR1 is LNHDA and CDR2 is SQIVND in the germline V gene (reference sequence). The CDR3 sequence: CASSIHMNTEAFF. CDR3 DNA: TGTGCCAGTAGTATCCATATGAACACTGAAGCTTTCTTT.

In nucleotides, the CDR3 is TGTGCCAGCAGCCACCGGGACAGCAATTACAATGAGCAGTTCTTC. Residues: CASSHRDSNYNEQFF. The chain recombines TRBV14 with TRBJ2-1, with TRBD1 identical over 7 bases. The germline V gene has CDR1 SGHDN and CDR2 FVKESK. The CDR3 runs to 15 residues. V gave up 3 bases and J gave up 4 bases; unmatched junction bases: 6. Complete variable domain (other parts from reference TRBV14 and TRBJ2-1): EAGVTQFPSHSVIEKGQTVTLRCDPISGHDNLYWYRRVMGKEIKFLLHFVKESKQDESGMPNNRFLAERTGGTYSTLKVQPAELEDSGVYFCASSHRDSNYNEQFFGPGTRLTVL.

The CDR3 bases are TGTGCCAGTCAGACTAGCGGGACCGGGGAGCTGTTTTTT. Protein sequence: CASQTSGTGELFF. V and J are TRBV11-2 and TRBJ2-2; 10 nucleotides align to TRBD2. The trim removed 9 bases at V and 5 bases at J, leaving 3 bases unmatched. The CDR3 loop spans 13 amino acids. Looked up from germline, CDR1 is SGHAT and CDR2 is FQNNGV.

This clonotype was recorded a few times. V is TRBV10-3 and J is TRBJ1-2; D might be TRBD1 (5 bases). With 10 bases removed from V and 6 bases from J, the gap between germline ends came to 18 bases. The germline V gene encodes CDR1 ENHRY and CDR2 SYGVKD. The CDR3 extends over 13 amino acids. CDR3 region: CATPGPPDHGYTF. The CDR3, as DNA: TGTGCCACCCCAGGGCCCCCCGACCATGGCTACACCTTC.

V usage is TRBV7-2 and J usage is TRBJ1-5; D is ambiguous. Germline V CDR1 and CDR2: SGHTA, FQGNSA. The CDR3 has 13 amino acids. The germline V and J ends were trimmed by 5 bases and 7 bases, with 12 bases remaining between them. CDR3 loop: CASSPWWGQPQHF. CDR3 DNA: TGTGCCAGCAGCCCCTGGTGGGGACAGCCCCAGCATTTT.

CDR3 sequence (DNA): TGTGCCAGCGGTCAGGCGCCCTACGAGCAGTACTTC. Encoded protein: CASGQAPYEQYF. The chain employs TRBV12-3 or TRBV12-4 and TRBJ2-7, with unresolved D. Trimming pared 8 bases from V and 2 bases from J, leaving 10 bases between. There are 12 residues in the CDR3.

The chain couples TRBV7-6 to TRBJ2-3; 7 bases are a match to TRBD2. The ends lost 7 bases at V and 0 bases at J; junction bases unmatched: 7. Per germline, CDR1 SGHVS and CDR2 FNYEAQ. This CDR3 has 15 amino acids. CDR3 DNA sequence: TGTGCCAGCACCCCCAACGGGGGGAGCACAGATACGCAGTATTTT. Protein: CASTPNGGSTDTQYF.

This clonotype was observed a few times. The chain joins TRBV7-6 to TRBJ2-7; 7 bases fit TRBD1. V was pared by 0 bases and J by 2 bases, with 7 bases of the junction left unmatched. Germline CDR1 reads SGHVS; CDR2 reads FNYEAQ. This CDR3 contains 16 residues. CDR3: CASSLAGTATAYEQYF. The CDR3, as DNA: TGTGCCAGCAGCTTAGCAGGGACAGCAACCGCCTACGAGCAGTACTTC.

The CDR3 loop is CASSLAVRVPYEQYF. CDR3 coding DNA: TGTGCCAGCAGCTTAGCGGTCAGGGTCCCCTACGAGCAGTACTTC. The chain joins TRBV7-9 to TRBJ2-7, with a weak D call TRBD1 (5 bases). Trimming shortened V by 0 bases and J by 2 bases, and 11 bases separated the two germline ends. Germline CDR1 SEHNR, CDR2 FQNEAQ (reference sequence). This CDR3 has 15 amino acids.

The rearrangement joins TRBV2 to TRBJ2-1, with D maybe TRBD2 (5 bases). The germline V gene has CDR1 SNHLY and CDR2 FYNNEI. Between the trimmed V and J ends, which lost 3 bases and 0 bases, there was a span of 9 bases. The CDR3 sequence is 15 residues long. The CDR3 spells CASSDEGNSYNEQFF. The CDR3 coding sequence is TGTGCCAGCAGTGACGAGGGAAACTCCTACAATGAGCAGTTCTTC.

On this clonotype: With a much larger clone just one base away, this may be a read error. The rearrangement uses TRBV7-8 and TRBJ2-7; D is unclear. This CDR3 spans 13 amino acids. Germline V gene data show CDR1 as SGHVS and CDR2 as FQNEAQ. Deletions cut 5 bases from V and 3 bases from J, with 11 bases between. This CDR3 reads CASSIIQDYEQYF. CDR3 nucleotide sequence: TGTGCCAGCAGCATAATCCAGGACTACGAGCAGTACTTC.

The chain carries TRBV7-4 and TRBJ2-1; no clear D. The CDR3 is 13 amino acids. Germline V CDR1 and CDR2: SGHVT, SQSDAQ. The ends were cut back, 5 bases at V and 15 bases at J, with 20 bases in the middle. CDR3 amino acids: CASSNRFGTMGFF. Here the CDR3 DNA reads TGTGCCAGCAGCAACCGTTTCGGTACCATGGGGTTCTTC.

The chain couples TRBV15 to TRBJ2-7; D possibly matches TRBD1 or TRBD2 (5 bases each). The germline V gene encodes CDR1 LNHNV and CDR2 YYDKDF (reference sequence). CDR3 length: 17 residues. V dropped 3 bases and J dropped 3 bases, with 21 bases sitting between them. The CDR3 is CATSSEKPDWGNYEQYF. In nucleotides, the CDR3 is TGTGCCACCAGCAGCGAGAAGCCCGATTGGGGGAACTACGAGCAGTACTTC.

This chain connects TRBV28 to TRBJ1-3, with D maybe TRBD1 (6 bases). Germline V gene sequence: CDR1 MDHEN, CDR2 SYDVKM. V was pared by 4 bases and J by 0 bases, with 10 bases between. The CDR3 covers 15 residues. The CDR3 region has the DNA TGTGCCAGCAGTTCAAGGGACATCTCTGGAAACACCATATATTTT. This gives the protein CASSSRDISGNTIYF.

The CDR3 DNA is TGTGCCAGCAGTTTAAGACAGGGGGGTGAGCAATTTGAAGCTTTCTTT. As protein: CASSLRQGGEQFEAFF. This sequence joins TRBV27 and TRBJ1-1, with 9 bases identical to TRBD1. The CDR3 totals 16 residues. Germline V gene data show CDR1 as MNHEY and CDR2 as SMNVEV (reference sequence). J gave up 7 bases and V 2 bases, and 11 bases lay outside the gene matches.

This chain uses TRBV4-1 with TRBJ2-7; TRBD1 matches 8 bases. V lost 1 base, J lost 2 bases, and 7 bases stayed unmatched. CDR1 is MGHRA and CDR2 is YSYEKL in the germline V gene. The CDR3 runs to 16 residues. This chain's CDR3 is CASSQARTGFAYEQYF. The CDR3 DNA is TGCGCCAGCAGCCAAGCCCGGACAGGGTTTGCCTACGAGCAGTACTTC.

This clonotype was detected only a few times. The chain has TRBV7-4 and TRBJ1-1; 9 positions match TRBD1. Trimming removed 6 bases from V and 4 bases from J; junction bases left unmatched: 6. The CDR3 contains 14 residues. The germline gives CDR1 SGHVT, CDR2 SQSDAQ. CDR3 amino acids: CASSPDRGGTEAFF. DNA of the CDR3: TGTGCCAGCAGTCCAGACAGGGGGGGCACTGAAGCTTTCTTT.

V gene TRBV27 combines with J gene TRBJ2-7; 8 positions agree with TRBD2. J was trimmed by 4 bases and V by 6 bases; bases with no gene match: 8. Per the germline V gene, CDR1 is MNHEY and CDR2 is SMNVEV (reference sequence). The CDR3 contains 14 residues. CDR3 sequence: CASSSGTSFYEQYF. The CDR3 nucleotides are TGTGCCAGCAGCTCCGGGACTAGTTTTTACGAGCAGTACTTC.

CDR3 coding DNA: TGTGCTCCAGTTTCAGCGGACTCTGGAAACACCATATATTTT. This codes for CAPVSADSGNTIYF. V is TRBV11-2 and J is TRBJ1-3; D uncertain. The CDR3 runs 14 residues. Germline V CDR1 and CDR2: SGHAT, FQNNGV.